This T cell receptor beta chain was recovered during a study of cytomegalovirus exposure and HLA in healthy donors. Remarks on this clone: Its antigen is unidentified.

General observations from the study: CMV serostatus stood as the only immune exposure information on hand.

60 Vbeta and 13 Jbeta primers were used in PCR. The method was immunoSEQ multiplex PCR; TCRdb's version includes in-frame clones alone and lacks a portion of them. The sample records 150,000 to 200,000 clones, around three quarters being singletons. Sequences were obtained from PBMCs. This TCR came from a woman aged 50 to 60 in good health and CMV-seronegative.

CDR3 sequence (DNA): TGTGCCAGCAGTTACGATGGGGACATGAACACTGAAGCTTTCTTT. This encodes CASSYDGDMNTEAFF. The genes are TRBV6-5 and TRBJ1-1; D may be TRBD1 (6 bases). Trimming shortened V by 2 bases and J by 0 bases, and 10 bases separated the two germline ends. Germline CDR1 MNHEY, CDR2 SVGAGI. This CDR3 region has 15 residues.